The rows below give T cell receptor beta chains drawn from one sample of a study of blood T cell repertoires in COVID-19. Sequenced by immunoSEQ multiplex PCR; TCRdb stores in-frame clones only, minus some. The data show some 250,000 clones, with 81% seen just once and 2.5% to 3% held by the top ten. Input material: peripheral blood. The receptors originated from a woman aged 55-70 years with active or convalescent COVID-19. The CDR3 runs from the conserved cysteine through the conserved F or W. A D gene is named only where the DNA matches it firmly. The size entry is marked missing in some rows and otherwise reads once, few, many or a size class.

v_gene	abundance	j_gene	d_gene	CDR3aa	CDR3nt
TRBV4-1	once	TRBJ2-7	TRBD2	CASSWASGESYEQYF	TGCGCCAGCAGCTGGGCTAGCGGGGAGTCCTACGAGCAGTACTTC
TRBV18	few	TRBJ1-6	-	CASSPELSYNSPLHF	TGTGCCAGCTCACCAGAGCTCTCCTATAATTCACCCCTCCACTTT
TRBV6-5	-	TRBJ2-5	TRBD1	CASRGQVQETQYF	TGTGCCAGCAGGGGACAGGTTCAAGAGACCCAGTACTTC
TRBV18	-	TRBJ1-5	-	CASSPDGDQPQHF	TGTGCCAGCTCACCGGACGGGGATCAGCCCCAGCATTTT
TRBV6-6	-	TRBJ1-3	-	CASSYEQTSGNTIYF	TGTGCCAGCAGTTACGAACAGACCTCTGGAAACACCATATATTTT
TRBV7-3	-	TRBJ2-7	TRBD2	CASSLGGGYEQYF	TGTGCCAGCAGCTTGGGCGGGGGCTACGAGCAGTACTTC
TRBV7-9	few	TRBJ1-2	-	CASSLETRGYTF	TGTGCCAGCAGCTTAGAGACGAGGGGCTACACCTTC
TRBV10-3	-	TRBJ2-1	-	CAISESWGLNEQFF	TGTGCCATCAGTGAGTCTTGGGGACTCAATGAGCAGTTCTTC
TRBV3-1/TRBV3-2	-	TRBJ1-3	-	CASSGRDFFSGNTIYF	TGTGCCAGCAGCGGTCGGGACTTTTTCTCTGGAAACACCATATATTTT
TRBV12-5	-	TRBJ2-2	-	CASGRLDTGELFF	TGTGCTAGTGGGAGACTAGACACCGGGGAGCTGTTTTTT
TRBV19	-	TRBJ2-2	-	CASQVGRGTGELFF	TGTGCCAGCCAAGTTGGAAGGGGCACCGGGGAGCTGTTTTTT
TRBV5-1	-	TRBJ2-5	-	CASSLVGDVETQYF	TGCGCCAGCAGCTTAGTCGGTGATGTGGAGACCCAGTACTTC
TRBV6-1	-	TRBJ1-2	-	CASSDRSPVYGYTF	TGTGCCAGCAGTGACCGGTCACCCGTCTATGGCTACACCTTC
TRBV21-1	-	TRBJ2-3	-	CASSKARQPDTQYF	TGTGCCAGCAGCAAAGCCCGACAGCCAGATACGCAGTATTTT
TRBV10-1	-	TRBJ1-1	TRBD1	CASSEAGGGTEAFF	TGCGCCAGCAGTGAGGCAGGGGGTGGCACTGAAGCTTTCTTT
TRBV5-6	-	TRBJ2-7	-	CASSWRQPSYEQYF	TGTGCCAGCAGCTGGAGACAGCCTTCCTACGAGCAGTACTTC
TRBV5-4	-	TRBJ2-1	TRBD1	CASSRQGPRYNEQFF	TGTGCCAGCAGCCGACAGGGACCCCGCTACAATGAGCAGTTCTTC
TRBV12-5	-	TRBJ2-7	-	CASGLGAGGYEQYF	TGTGCTAGTGGTTTGGGAGCCGGAGGCTACGAGCAGTACTTC
TRBV18	few	TRBJ2-7	-	CASSRDRYSYEQYF	TGTGCCAGCTCGCGAGACAGATACTCCTACGAGCAGTACTTC
TRBV10-3	-	TRBJ1-2	TRBD1	CAISERGTENGYTF	TGTGCCATCAGTGAGCGGGGGACAGAAAATGGCTACACCTTC
TRBV9	-	TRBJ2-7	-	CASSVVLGAYEQYF	TGTGCCAGCAGCGTAGTTTTGGGGGCTTACGAGCAGTACTTC
TRBV19	-	TRBJ1-1	TRBD1	CASSIVGTGGTEAFF	TGTGCCAGTAGTATAGTCGGGACAGGGGGAACTGAAGCTTTCTTT
TRBV6-1	once	TRBJ1-1	-	CASSERGRGTEAFF	TGTGCCAGCAGTGAAAGAGGGAGGGGAACTGAAGCTTTCTTT
TRBV29-1	-	TRBJ2-1	TRBD1	CSAGQGIVNEQFF	TGCAGCGCGGGACAGGGAATAGTCAATGAGCAGTTCTTC
TRBV7-6	-	TRBJ2-3	TRBD1	CASSHLGQGGTDTQYF	TGTGCCAGCAGCCACCTAGGACAGGGCGGCACAGATACGCAGTATTTT
TRBV11-2	-	TRBJ2-5	TRBD2	CASSPGTSGTETQYF	TGTGCCAGCAGCCCAGGGACTAGCGGGACCGAGACCCAGTACTTC
TRBV14	-	TRBJ2-7	-	CASSPIDTSYEQYF	TGTGCCAGCAGCCCGATTGACACTTCCTACGAGCAGTACTTC